The clone carrying this T cell receptor (beta chain) has ten or more counts. This CDR3 comprises 15 residues. Germline CDR1 MGHDK, CDR2 SYGVNS. V was pared by 4 bases and J by 0 bases, with 12 bases between. The source of the sample is a study of T cells in Graves' hyperthyroidism and ophthalmopathy. Fresh 10 ml peripheral blood yielded PBMCs. TCR beta CDR3 regions were amplified from RNA transcripts. Carried out on the TCR CDR3, a first-round RT-PCR used the HTBI primer set. TCRdb processed the multiplex PCR reads anew with MiXCR; each CDR3 protein has one entry. Here the sample spans approximately 370,000 distinct CDR3 sequences, approximately 18% being singletons.

The TCR sequence derives from a woman under 40 with Graves' hyperthyroidism that later progressed to Graves' ophthalmopathy. The sequenced material came from blood. The chain is built from TRBV25-1 and TRBJ2-5; tentative D call: TRBD1 (5 bases). DNA of the CDR3: TGTGCCAGCAGTGCAGTCCAGGGATACCAAGAGACCCAGTACTTC. Translation gives CASSAVQGYQETQYF.